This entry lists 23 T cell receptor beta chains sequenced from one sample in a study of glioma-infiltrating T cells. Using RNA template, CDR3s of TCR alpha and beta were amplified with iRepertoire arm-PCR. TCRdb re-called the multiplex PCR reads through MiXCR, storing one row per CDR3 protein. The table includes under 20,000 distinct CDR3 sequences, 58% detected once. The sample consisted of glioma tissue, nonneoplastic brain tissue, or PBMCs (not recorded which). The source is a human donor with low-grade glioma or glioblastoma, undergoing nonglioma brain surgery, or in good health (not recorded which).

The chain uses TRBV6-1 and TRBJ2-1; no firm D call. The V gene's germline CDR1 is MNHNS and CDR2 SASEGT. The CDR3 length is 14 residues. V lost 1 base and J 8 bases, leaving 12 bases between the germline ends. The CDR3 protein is CASSEGVDRDEQFF. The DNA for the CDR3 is TGTGCCAGCAGTGAAGGGGTTGATAGGGATGAGCAGTTCTTC.

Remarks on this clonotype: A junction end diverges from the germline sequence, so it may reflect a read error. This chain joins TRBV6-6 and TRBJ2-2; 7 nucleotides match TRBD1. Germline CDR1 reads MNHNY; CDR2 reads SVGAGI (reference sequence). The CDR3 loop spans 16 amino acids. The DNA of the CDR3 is TGTGCCAGCACCTATCCGGGACAGATGAACGCCGGGGAGCTGTTTTTT. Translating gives CASTYPGQMNAGELFF.

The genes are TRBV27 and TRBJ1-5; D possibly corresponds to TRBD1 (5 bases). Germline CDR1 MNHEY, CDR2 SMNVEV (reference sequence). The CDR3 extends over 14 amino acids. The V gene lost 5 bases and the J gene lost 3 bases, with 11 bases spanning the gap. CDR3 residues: CASSPDSLNQPQHF. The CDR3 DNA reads TGTGCCAGCAGTCCCGACAGCCTCAATCAGCCCCAGCATTTT.

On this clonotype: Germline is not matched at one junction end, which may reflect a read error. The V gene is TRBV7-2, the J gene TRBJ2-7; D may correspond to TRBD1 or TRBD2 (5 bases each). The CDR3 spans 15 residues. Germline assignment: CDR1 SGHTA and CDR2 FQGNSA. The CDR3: CASSGRDGRAYEQHF. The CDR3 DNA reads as TGTGCCAGCAGCGGCCGGGACGGAAGAGCCTACGAGCAGCACTTC.

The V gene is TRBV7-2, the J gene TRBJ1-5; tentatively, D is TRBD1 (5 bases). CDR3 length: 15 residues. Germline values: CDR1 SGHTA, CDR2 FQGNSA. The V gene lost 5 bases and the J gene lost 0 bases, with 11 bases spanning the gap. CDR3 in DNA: TGTGCCAGCAGCGGACGACAGTATAGCAATCAGCCCCAGCATTTT. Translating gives CASSGRQYSNQPQHF.

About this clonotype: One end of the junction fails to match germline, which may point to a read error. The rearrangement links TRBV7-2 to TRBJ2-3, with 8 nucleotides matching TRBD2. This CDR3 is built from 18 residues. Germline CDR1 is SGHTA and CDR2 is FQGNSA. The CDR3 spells CASSLSPSGSSSTDTRYF. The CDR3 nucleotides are TGCGCCAGCAGCTTGTCTCCTAGCGGGTCTTCTAGCACAGATACGCGGTATTTT. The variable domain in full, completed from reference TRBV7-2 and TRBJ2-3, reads GAGVSQSPSNKVTEKGKDVELRCDPISGHTALYWYRQSLGQGLEFLIYFQGNSAPDKSGLPSDRFSAERTGGSVSTLTIQRTQQEDSAVYLCASSLSPSGSSSTDTRYFGPGTRLTVL.

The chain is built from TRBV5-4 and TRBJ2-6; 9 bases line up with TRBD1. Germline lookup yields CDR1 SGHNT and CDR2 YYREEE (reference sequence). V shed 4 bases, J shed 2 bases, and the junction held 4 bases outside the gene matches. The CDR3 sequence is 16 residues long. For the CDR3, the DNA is TGTGCCAGCAGCCCCCGGACAGGGGCTGGGGCCAACGTCCTGACTTTC. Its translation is CASSPRTGAGANVLTF.

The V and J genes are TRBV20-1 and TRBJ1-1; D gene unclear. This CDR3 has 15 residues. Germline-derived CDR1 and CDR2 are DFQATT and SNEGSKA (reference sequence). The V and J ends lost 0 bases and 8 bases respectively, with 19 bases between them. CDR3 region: CSARDRAAGFQEAFF. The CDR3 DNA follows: TGCAGTGCTAGAGATCGGGCAGCAGGTTTCCAAGAAGCTTTCTTT.

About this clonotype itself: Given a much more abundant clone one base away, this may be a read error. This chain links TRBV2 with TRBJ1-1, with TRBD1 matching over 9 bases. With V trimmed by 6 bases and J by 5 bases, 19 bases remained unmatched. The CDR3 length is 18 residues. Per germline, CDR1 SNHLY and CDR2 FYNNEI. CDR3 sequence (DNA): TGTGCCAGCAGAAATGGCGCAGCACAGGGGGCCGGAGGGACTGAAGCTTTCTTT. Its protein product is CASRNGAAQGAGGTEAFF.

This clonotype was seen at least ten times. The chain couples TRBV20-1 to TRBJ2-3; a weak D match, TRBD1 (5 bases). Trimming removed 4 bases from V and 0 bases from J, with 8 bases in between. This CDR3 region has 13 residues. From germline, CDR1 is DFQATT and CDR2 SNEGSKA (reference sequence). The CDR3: CSAIWTSTDTQYF. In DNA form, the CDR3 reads TGCAGTGCTATATGGACAAGCACAGATACGCAGTATTTT.

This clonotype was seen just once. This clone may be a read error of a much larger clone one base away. Here the CDR3 reads CASSLVDSEPSYNEQFF. In nucleotides, the CDR3 is TGTGCCAGCAGCTTAGTGGACTCCGAGCCAAGCTACAATGAGCAGTTCTTC. The genes are TRBV7-2 and TRBJ2-1; weak D call: TRBD2 (5 bases). The germline V gene encodes CDR1 SGHTA and CDR2 FQGNSA. The CDR3 is made up of 17 amino acids. The V gene lost 1 base and the J gene lost 3 bases, with 16 bases spanning the gap. Filled out from reference TRBV7-2 and TRBJ2-1, the complete variable domain reads GAGVSQSPSNKVTEKGKDVELRCDPISGHTALYWYRQSLGQGLEFLIYFQGNSAPDKSGLPSDRFSAERTGGSVSTLTIQRTQQEDSAVYLCASSLVDSEPSYNEQFFGPGTRLTVL.

Here the CDR3 reads CASSLLGGQQETQYF. As DNA, the CDR3 is TGTGCCAGCAGTCTTCTTGGGGGACAGCAAGAGACCCAGTACTTC. This chain links TRBV25-1 with TRBJ2-5; 7 nucleotides line up with TRBD1. V dropped 5 bases and J dropped 2; count of bases not matched to a gene: 8. CDR3 length: 15 amino acids. CDR1 and CDR2 (germline): MGHDK, SYGVNS.

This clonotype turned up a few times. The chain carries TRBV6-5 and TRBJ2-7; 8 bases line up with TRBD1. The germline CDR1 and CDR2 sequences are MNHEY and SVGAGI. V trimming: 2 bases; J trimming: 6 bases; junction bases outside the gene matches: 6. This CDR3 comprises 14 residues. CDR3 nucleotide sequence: TGTGCCAGCAGTTACCGAGGACAGGGAGGCGAGCAGTACTTC. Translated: CASSYRGQGGEQYF.

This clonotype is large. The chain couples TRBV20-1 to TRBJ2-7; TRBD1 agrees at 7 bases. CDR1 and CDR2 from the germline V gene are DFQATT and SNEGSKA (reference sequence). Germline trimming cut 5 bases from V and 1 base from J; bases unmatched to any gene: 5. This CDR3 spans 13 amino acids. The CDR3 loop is CSAPWTGSYEQYF. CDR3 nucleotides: TGCAGTGCTCCATGGACAGGTTCCTACGAGCAGTACTTC.

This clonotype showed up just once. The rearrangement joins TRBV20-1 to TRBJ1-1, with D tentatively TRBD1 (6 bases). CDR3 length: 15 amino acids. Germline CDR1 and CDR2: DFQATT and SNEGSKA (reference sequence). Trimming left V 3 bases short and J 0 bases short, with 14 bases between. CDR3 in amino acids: CSARMSGALNTEAFF. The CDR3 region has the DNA TGCAGTGCTAGGATGTCGGGGGCCTTGAACACTGAAGCTTTCTTT.

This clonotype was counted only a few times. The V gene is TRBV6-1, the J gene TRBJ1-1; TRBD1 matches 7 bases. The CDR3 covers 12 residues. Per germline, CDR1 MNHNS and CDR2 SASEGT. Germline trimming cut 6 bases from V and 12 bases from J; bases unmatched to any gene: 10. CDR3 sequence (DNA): TGTGCCAGCAGCCAGGGACAGCGCTGGTCTTTCTTT. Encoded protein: CASSQGQRWSFF.

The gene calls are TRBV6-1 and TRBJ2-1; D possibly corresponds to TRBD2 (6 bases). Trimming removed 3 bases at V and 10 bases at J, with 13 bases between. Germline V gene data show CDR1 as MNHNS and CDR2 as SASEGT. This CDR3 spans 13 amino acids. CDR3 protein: CASSEQGLGEQFF. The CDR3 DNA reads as TGTGCCAGCAGTGAGCAGGGACTGGGAGAGCAGTTCTTC.

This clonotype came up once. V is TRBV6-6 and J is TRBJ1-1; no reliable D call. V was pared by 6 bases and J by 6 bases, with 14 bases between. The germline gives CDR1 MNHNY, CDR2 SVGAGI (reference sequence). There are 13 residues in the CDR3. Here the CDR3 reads CASSLLGSAEAFF. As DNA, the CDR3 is TGTGCCAGCAGCTTACTCGGCTCAGCTGAAGCTTTCTTT.

CDR3 in amino acids: CSARAPTVTNEKLFF. CDR3 DNA sequence: TGCAGTGCTAGAGCCCCGACAGTTACTAATGAAAAACTGTTTTTT. The chain employs TRBV20-1 and TRBJ1-4, with a weak D call TRBD1 (5 bases). V was trimmed by 1 base and J by 2 bases, leaving 11 bases between them. CDR3 size: 15 residues. Germline V gives CDR1 DFQATT, CDR2 SNEGSKA (reference sequence).

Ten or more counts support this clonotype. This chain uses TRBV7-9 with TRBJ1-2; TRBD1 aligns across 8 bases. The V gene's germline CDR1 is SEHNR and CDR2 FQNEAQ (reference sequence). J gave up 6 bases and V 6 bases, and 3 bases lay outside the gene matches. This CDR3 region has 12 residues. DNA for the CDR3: TGTGCCAGCAGTTTGACAGGGGATGGCTACACCTTC. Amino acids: CASSLTGDGYTF.

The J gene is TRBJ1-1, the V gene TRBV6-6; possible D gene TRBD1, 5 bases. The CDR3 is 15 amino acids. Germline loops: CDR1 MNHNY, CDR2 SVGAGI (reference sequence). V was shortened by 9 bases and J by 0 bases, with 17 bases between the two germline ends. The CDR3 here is CARSGPGPMNTEAFF. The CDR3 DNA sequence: TGTGCCAGAAGTGGCCCGGGGCCCATGAACACTGAAGCTTTCTTT.

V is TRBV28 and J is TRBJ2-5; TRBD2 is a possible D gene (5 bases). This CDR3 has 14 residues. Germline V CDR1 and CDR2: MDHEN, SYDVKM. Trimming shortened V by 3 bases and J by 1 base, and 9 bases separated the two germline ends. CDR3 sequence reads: CASSFGLLQETQYF. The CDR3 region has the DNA TGTGCCAGCAGTTTCGGACTCCTCCAAGAGACCCAGTACTTC.

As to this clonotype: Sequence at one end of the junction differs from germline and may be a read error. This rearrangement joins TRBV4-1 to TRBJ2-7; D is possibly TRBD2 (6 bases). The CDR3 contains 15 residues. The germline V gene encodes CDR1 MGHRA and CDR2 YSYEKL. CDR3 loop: CASSQEVADSYQQYF. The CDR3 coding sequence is TGCGCCAGCAGCCAAGAGGTAGCGGATTCCTACCAGCAGTACTTC.